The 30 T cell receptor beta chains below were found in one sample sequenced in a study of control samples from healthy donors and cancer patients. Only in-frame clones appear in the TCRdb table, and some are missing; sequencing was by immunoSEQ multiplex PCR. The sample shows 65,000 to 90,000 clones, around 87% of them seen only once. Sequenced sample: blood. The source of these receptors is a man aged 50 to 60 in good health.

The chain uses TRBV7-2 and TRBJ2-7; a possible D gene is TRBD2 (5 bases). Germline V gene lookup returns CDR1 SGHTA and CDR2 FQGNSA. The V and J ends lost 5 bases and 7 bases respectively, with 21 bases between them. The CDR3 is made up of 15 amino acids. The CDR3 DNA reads TGTGCCAGCAGCAAACTAGGAGGAAAGTCGGAAGAGCAGTACTTC. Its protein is CASSKLGGKSEEQYF.

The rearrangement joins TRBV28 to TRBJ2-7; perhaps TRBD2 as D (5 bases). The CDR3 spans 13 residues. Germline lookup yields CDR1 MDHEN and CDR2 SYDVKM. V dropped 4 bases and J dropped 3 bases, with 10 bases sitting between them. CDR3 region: CASSSQGLYEQYV. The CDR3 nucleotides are TGTGCCAGCAGTTCCCAAGGACTCTACGAGCAGTACGTC.

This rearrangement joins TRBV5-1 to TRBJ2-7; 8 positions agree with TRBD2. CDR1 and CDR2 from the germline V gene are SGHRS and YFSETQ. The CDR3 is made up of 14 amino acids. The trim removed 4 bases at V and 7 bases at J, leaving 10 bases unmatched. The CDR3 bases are TGCGCCAGCAGCCAGGGACTAGAGGTTTTAGAGCAGTACTTC. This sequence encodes CASSQGLEVLEQYF.

The chain's CDR3 is CASSPALGGGSGNTIYF. The CDR3 DNA is TGTGCCAGCAGCCCCGCTCTCGGGGGGGGCTCTGGAAACACCATATATTTT. The chain has TRBV7-7 and TRBJ1-3, with D possibly being TRBD1 (5 bases). Per the germline V gene, CDR1 is SSHAT and CDR2 is FNYEAQ (reference sequence). V lost 5 bases and J lost 0, with 17 bases in between. The CDR3 runs to 17 residues.

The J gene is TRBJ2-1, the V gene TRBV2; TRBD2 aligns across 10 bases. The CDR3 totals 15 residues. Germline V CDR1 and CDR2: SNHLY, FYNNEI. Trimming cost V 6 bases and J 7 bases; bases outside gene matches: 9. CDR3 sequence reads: CASSDPSGRGNEQFF. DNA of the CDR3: TGTGCCAGCAGCGATCCTAGCGGGAGAGGAAATGAGCAGTTCTTC.

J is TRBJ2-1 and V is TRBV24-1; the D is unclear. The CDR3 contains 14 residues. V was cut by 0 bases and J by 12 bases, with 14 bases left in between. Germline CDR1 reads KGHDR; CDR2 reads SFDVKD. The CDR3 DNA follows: TGTGCCACCAGTGATTTGCGGGCCCGTGACATGCAGTTCTTC. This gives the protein CATSDLRARDMQFF.

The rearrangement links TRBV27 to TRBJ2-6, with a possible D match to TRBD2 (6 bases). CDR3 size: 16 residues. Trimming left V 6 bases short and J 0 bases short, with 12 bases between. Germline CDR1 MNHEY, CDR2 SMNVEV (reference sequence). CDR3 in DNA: TGTGCCAGCAGCGGGACTTACATCTCTGGGGCCAACGTCCTGACTTTC. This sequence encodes CASSGTYISGANVLTF. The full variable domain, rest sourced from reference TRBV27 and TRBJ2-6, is EAQVTQNPRYLITVTGKKLTVTCSQNMNHEYMSWYRQDPGLGLRQIYYSMNVEVTDKGDVPEGYKVSRKEKRNFPLILESPSPNQTSLYFCASSGTYISGANVLTFGAGSRLTVL.

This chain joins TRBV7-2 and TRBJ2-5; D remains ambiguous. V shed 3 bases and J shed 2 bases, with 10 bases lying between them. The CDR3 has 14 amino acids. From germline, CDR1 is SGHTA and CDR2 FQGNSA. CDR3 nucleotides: TGTGCCAGCAGCTTGGGAAGGGAACAAGAGACCCAGTACTTC. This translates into CASSLGREQETQYF.

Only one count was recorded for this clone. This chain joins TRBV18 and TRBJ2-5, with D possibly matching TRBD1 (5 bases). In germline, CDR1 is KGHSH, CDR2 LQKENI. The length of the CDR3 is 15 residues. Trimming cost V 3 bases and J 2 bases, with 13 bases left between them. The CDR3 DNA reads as TGTGCCAGCTCACCCATGGGCGGACAACAAGAGACCCAGTACTTC. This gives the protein CASSPMGGQQETQYF.

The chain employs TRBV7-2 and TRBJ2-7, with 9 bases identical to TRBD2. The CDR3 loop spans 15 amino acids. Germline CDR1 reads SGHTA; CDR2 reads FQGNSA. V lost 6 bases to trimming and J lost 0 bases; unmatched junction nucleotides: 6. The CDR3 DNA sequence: TGTGCCAGCAGACGACTAGCGGCTAGCTCCTACGAGCAGTACTTC. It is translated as CASRRLAASSYEQYF.

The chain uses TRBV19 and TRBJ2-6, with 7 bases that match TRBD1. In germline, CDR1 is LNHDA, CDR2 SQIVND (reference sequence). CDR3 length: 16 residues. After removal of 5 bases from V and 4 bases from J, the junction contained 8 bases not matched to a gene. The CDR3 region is CASSPNRGSGANVLTF. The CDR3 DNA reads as TGTGCCAGTAGTCCGAACAGGGGCTCCGGGGCCAACGTCCTGACTTTC.

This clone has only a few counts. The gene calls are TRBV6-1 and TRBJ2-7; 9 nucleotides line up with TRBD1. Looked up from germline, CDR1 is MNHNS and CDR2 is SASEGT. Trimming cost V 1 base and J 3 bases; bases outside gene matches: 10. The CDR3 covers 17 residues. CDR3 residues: CASSEVIPTGGYYEQYF. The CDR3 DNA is TGTGCCAGCAGTGAAGTAATTCCGACAGGGGGTTACTACGAGCAGTACTTC.

The CDR3 nucleotides read TGCAGCGTTGAATCGGGGGACGACATTCAGTACTTC. Translated, it gives CSVESGDDIQYF. The chain couples TRBV29-1 to TRBJ2-4; a possible D gene is TRBD2 (6 bases). The CDR3 totals 12 residues. Germline CDR1 SQVTM, CDR2 ANQGSEA. V lost 2 bases and J lost 8, with 10 bases in between.

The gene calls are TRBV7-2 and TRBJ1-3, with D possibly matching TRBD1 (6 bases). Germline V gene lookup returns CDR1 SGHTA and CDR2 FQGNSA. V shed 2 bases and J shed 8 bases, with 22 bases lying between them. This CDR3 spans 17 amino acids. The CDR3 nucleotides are TGTGCCAGCAGCTTACAGCTTCCGATTGGGGGCGAATACACCATATATTTT. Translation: CASSLQLPIGGEYTIYF.

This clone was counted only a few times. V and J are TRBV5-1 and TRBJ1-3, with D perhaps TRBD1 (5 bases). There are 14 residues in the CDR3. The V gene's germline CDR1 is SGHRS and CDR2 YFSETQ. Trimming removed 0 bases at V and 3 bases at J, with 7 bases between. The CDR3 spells CASSLERGGNTIYF. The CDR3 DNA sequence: TGCGCCAGCAGCTTGGAAAGGGGTGGAAACACCATATATTTT. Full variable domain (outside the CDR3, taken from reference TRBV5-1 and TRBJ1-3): KAGVTQTPRYLIKTRGQQVTLSCSPISGHRSVSWYQQTPGQGLQFLFEYFSETQRNKGNFPGRFSGRQFSNSRSEMNVSTLELGDSALYLCASSLERGGNTIYFGEGSWLTVV.

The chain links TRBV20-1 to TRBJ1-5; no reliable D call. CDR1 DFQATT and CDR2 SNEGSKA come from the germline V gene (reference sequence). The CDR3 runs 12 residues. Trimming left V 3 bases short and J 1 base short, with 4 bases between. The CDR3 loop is CSASNSNQPQHF. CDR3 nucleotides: TGCAGTGCTAGTAACAGCAATCAGCCCCAGCATTTT.

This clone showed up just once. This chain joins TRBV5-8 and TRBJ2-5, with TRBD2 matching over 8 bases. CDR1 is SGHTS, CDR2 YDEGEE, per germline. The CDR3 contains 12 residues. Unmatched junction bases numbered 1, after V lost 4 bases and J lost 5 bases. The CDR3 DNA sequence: TGTGCCAGCAGCAGACTAGCGGAGACCCAGTACTTC. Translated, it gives CASSRLAETQYF.

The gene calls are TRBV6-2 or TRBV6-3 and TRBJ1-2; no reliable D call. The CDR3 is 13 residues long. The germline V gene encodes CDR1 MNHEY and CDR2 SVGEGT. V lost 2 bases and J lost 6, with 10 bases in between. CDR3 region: CASSYPLANGYTF. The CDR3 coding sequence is TGTGCCAGCAGTTACCCGTTAGCCAATGGCTACACCTTC.

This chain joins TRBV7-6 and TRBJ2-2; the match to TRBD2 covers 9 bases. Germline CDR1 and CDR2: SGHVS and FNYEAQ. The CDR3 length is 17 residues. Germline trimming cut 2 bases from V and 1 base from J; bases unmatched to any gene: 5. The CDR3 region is CASSLYSLAGNTGELFF. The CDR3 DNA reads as TGTGCCAGCAGCTTATACTCACTAGCGGGGAACACCGGGGAGCTGTTTTTT.

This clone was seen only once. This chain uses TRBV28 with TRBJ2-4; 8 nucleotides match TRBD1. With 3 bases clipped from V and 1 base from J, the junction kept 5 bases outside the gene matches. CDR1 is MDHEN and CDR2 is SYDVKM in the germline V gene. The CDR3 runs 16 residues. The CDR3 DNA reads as TGTGCCAGCAGTTTTACGACAGGGGTGGCCAAAAACATTCAGTACTTC. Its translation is CASSFTTGVAKNIQYF.

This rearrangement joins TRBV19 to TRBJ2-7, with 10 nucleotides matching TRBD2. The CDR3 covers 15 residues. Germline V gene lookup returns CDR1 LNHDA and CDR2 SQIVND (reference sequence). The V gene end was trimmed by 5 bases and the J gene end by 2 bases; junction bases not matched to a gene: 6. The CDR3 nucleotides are TGTGCCAGTAGTTTCCTAGCGGGAGCCGCCTACGAGCAGTACTTC. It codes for CASSFLAGAAYEQYF.

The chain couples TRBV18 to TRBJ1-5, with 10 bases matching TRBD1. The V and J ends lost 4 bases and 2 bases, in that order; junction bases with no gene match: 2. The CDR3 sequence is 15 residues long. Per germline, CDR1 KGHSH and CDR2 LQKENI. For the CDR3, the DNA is TGTGCCAGCTCACTCGGGACAGGGGGCAATCAGCCCCAGCATTTT. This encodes CASSLGTGGNQPQHF.

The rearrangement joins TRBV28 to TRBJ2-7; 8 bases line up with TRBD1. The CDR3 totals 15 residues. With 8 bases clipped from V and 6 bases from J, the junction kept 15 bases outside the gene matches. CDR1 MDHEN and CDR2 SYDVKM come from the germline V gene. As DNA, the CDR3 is TGTGCCAGCGGGACCTGGACAGGGTACATGAGCGAGCAGTACTTC. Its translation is CASGTWTGYMSEQYF.

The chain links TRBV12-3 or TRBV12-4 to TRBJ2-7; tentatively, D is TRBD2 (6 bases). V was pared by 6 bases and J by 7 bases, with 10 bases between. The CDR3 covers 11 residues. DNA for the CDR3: TGTGCCAGCAGCCTAGCGAGAGAGCAGTACTTC. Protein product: CASSLAREQYF.

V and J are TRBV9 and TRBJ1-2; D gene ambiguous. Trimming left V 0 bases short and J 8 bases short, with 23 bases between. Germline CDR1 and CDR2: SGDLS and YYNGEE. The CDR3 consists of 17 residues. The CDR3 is CASSVGAEAIYYGGYTF. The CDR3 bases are TGTGCCAGCAGCGTAGGGGCGGAGGCAATTTATTATGGAGGCTACACCTTC. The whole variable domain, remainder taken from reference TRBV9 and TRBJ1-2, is DSGVTQTPKHLITATGQRVTLRCSPRSGDLSVYWYQQSLDQGLQFLIQYYNGEERAKGNILERFSAQQFPDLHSELNLSSLELGDSALYFCASSVGAEAIYYGGYTFGSGTRLTVV.

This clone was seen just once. CDR3 DNA: TGCGCCAGCAGCTTGGCCGGGACAGGGCAAGAGACCCAGTACTTC. It translates to CASSLAGTGQETQYF. The gene calls are TRBV5-1 and TRBJ2-5, with TRBD1 matching 9 bases. Germline CDR1 and CDR2: SGHRS and YFSETQ. This CDR3 has 15 amino acids. With 0 bases clipped from V and 2 bases from J, the junction kept 2 bases outside the gene matches.

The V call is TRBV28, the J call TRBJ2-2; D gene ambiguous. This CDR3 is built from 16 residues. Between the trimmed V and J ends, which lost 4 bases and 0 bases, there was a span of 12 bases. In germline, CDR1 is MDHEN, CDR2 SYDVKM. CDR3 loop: CASSSFTPANTGELFF. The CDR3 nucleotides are TGTGCCAGCAGTTCATTCACTCCCGCGAACACCGGGGAGCTGTTTTTT. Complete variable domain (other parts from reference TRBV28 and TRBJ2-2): DVKVTQSSRYLVKRTGEKVFLECVQDMDHENMFWYRQDPGLGLRLIYFSYDVKMKEKGDIPEGYSVSREKKERFSLILESASTNQTSMYLCASSSFTPANTGELFFGEGSRLTVL.

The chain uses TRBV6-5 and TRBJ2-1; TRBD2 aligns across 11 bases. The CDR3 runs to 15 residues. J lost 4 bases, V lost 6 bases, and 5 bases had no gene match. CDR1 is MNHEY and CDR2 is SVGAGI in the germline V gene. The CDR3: CASRVGTSGYNEQFF. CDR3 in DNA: TGTGCCAGCAGGGTAGGGACTAGCGGATACAATGAGCAGTTCTTC.

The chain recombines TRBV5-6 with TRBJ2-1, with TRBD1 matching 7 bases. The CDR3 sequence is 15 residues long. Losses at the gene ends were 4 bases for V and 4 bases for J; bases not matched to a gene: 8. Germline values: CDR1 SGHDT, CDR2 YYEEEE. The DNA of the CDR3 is TGTGCCAGCAGCCTAACGGGACAGCAGTACAATGAGCAGTTCTTC. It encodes CASSLTGQQYNEQFF. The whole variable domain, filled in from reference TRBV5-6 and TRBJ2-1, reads DAGVTQSPTHLIKTRGQQVTLRCSPKSGHDTVSWYQQALGQGPQFIFQYYEEEERQRGNFPDRFSGHQFPNYSSELNVNALLLGDSALYLCASSLTGQQYNEQFFGPGTRLTVL.

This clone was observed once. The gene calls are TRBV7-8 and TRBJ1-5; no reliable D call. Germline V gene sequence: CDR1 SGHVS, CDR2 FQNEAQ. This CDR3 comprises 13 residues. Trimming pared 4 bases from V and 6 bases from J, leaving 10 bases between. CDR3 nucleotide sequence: TGTGCCAGCAGCTACCAGGTCGGTCAGCCCCAGCATTTT. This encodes CASSYQVGQPQHF. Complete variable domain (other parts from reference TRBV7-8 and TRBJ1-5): GAGVSQSPRYKVAKRGQDVALRCDPISGHVSLFWYQQALGQGPEFLTYFQNEAQLDKSGLPSDRFFAERPEGSVSTLKIQRTQQEDSAVYLCASSYQVGQPQHFGDGTRLSIL.